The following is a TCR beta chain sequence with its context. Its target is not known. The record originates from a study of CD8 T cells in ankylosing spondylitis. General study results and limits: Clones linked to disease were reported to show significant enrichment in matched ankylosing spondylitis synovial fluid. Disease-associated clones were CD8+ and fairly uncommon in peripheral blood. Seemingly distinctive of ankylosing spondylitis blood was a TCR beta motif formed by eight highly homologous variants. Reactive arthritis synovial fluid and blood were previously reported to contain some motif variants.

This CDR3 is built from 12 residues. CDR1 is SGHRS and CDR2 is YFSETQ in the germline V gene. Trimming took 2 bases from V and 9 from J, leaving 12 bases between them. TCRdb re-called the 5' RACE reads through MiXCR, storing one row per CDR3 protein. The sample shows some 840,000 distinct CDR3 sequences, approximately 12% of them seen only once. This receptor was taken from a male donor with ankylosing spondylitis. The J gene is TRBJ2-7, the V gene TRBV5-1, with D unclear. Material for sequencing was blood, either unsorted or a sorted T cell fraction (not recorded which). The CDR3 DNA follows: TGCGCCAGCAGCTTAGGGCGCACAGTGCAGTACTTC. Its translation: CASSLGRTVQYF.